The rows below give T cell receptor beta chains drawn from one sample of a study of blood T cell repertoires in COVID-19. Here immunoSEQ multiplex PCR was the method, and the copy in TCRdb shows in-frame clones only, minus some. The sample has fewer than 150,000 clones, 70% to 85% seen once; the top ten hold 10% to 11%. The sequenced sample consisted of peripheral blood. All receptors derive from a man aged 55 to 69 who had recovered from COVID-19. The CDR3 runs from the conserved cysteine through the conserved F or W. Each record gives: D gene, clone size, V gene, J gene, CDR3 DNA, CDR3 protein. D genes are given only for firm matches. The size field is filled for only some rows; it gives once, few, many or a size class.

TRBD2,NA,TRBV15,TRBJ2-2,TGTGCCACCAGCGCCCGGACTAGCAACAGGGAGCTGTTTTTT,CATSARTSNRELFF
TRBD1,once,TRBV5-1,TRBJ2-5,TGCGCCAGCAGCTTGGGGGCCGACAGGGTGCCGGGAGAGACCCAGTACTTC,CASSLGADRVPGETQYF
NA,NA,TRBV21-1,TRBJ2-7,TGTGCCAGCAGCAAAGAAATTGTGGTGGTAACAGGGGGTGAGCAGTACTTC,CASSKEIVVVTGGEQYF
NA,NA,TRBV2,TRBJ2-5,TGTGCCAGCAGTGAAGGGGACCTGATGGGAGGGACCCAGTACTTC,CASSEGDLMGGTQYF
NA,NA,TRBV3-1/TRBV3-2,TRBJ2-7,TGTGCCAGCAGCCAAGGGCGCCAGGGAATGGACCACGAGCAGTACTTC,CASSQGRQGMDHEQYF
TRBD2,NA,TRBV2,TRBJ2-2,TGTGCCAGCAGAGAACTAGCGGGAGGCAACACCGGGGAGCTGTTTTTT,CASRELAGGNTGELFF
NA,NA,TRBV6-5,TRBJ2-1,TGTGCCAGCAGGACCTATAGCGGCGAGCAGTTCTTC,CASRTYSGEQFF
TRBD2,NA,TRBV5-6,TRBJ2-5,TGTGCCAGCAGCCATAGCGGGGGCGTTCAAGAGACCCAGTACTTC,CASSHSGGVQETQYF
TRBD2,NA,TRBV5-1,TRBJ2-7,TGCGCCAGCAGCGCCCTCCTAGCGGGGGCTGGCGAGCAGTACTTC,CASSALLAGAGEQYF
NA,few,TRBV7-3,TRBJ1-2,TGTGCCAGCAGCGAAGTACGCCACGGTAACTATGGCTACACCTTC,CASSEVRHGNYGYTF
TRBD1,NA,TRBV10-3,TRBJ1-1,TGTGCCATCAGTGAGTCACCGACAGGGGGGTCGGAGAACACTGAAGCTTTCTTT,CAISESPTGGSENTEAFF
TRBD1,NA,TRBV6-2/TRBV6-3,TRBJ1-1,TGTGCCAGCAGTTACGGGGGACAGGGCCTGAACACTGAAGCTTTCTTT,CASSYGGQGLNTEAFF
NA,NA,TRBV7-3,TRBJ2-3,TGTGCCAGCACCGAACAGGGCCCAGATACGCAGTATTTT,CASTEQGPDTQYF
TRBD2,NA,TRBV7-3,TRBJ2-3,TGTGCCAGCAGCCAAGATAGGACTAGCAGCACAGATACGCAGTATTTT,CASSQDRTSSTDTQYF
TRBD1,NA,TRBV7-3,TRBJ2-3,TGTGCCAGCAGCTTAACCGGGACAGGGGGAGATACGCAGTATTTT,CASSLTGTGGDTQYF
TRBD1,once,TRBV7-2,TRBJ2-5,TGTGCCAGCAGCGTTGGACAGGGGTGGGAGACCCAGTACTTC,CASSVGQGWETQYF
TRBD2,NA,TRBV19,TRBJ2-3,TGTGCCAGTAAGCGGGAGAGGACAGATACGCAGTATTTT,CASKRERTDTQYF
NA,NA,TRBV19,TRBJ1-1,TGTGCCAGTAGTATTGGGGGGGCCTTACCTCTGAACACTGAAGCTTTCTTT,CASSIGGALPLNTEAFF
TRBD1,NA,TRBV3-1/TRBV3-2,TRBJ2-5,TGTGCCAGCAGCTACTCCGGGACAGTAAAGTACCAAGAGACCCAGTACTTC,CASSYSGTVKYQETQYF
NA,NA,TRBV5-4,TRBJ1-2,TGTGCCAGCAGCTTGTTGCGGGGGAACTATGGCTACACCTTC,CASSLLRGNYGYTF
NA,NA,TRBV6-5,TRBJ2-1,TGTGCCAGCACGGGGAATAGCGCCTACAATGAGCAGTTCTTC,CASTGNSAYNEQFF
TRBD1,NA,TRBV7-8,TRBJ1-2,TGTGCCAGCAGCTTCTTACAGGGGGTCTACGGCTACACCTTC,CASSFLQGVYGYTF
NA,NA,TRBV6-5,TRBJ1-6,TGTGCCAGCAGTCTACTTGGACAGAGTAATTCACCCCTCCACTTT,CASSLLGQSNSPLHF
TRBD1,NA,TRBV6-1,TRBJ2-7,TGTGCCAGCAGTGAAGCTCTGACAGGGGTTTTCGCGACCTACGAGCAGTACTTC,CASSEALTGVFATYEQYF
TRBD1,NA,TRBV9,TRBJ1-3,TGTGCCAGCAGCCCAGACCAGGGGGCGGTCGGAAACACCATATATTTT,CASSPDQGAVGNTIYF
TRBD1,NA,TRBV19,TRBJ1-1,TGTGCCAGTAGTGTCCGGGGACAGGGATGGACTGAAGCTTTCTTT,CASSVRGQGWTEAFF
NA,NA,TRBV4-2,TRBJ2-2,TGTGCCAGCAGCCTTAACCTAGGCAACACCGGGGAGCTGTTTTTT,CASSLNLGNTGELFF
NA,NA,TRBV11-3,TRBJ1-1,TGTGCCAGCAGCTTAGGCCCTGGACAGAACACTGAAGCTTTCTTT,CASSLGPGQNTEAFF
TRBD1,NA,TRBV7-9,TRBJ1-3,TGTGCCAGCAGCTACCTATACCGGGACAGGGAACACTCTGGAAACACCATATATTTT,CASSYLYRDREHSGNTIYF
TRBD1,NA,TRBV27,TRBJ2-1,TGTGCCAGCAGCCATGACAGGGGCGATGAGCAGTTCTTC,CASSHDRGDEQFF
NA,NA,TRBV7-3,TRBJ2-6,TGTGCCAGCAGCGTAACCTACGTCCTGACTTTC,CASSVTYVLTF
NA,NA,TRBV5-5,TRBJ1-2,TGTGCCAGCAGCTTGGCCCCGGGGACTAACTATGGCTACACCTTC,CASSLAPGTNYGYTF
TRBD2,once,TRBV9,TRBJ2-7,TGTGCCAGCAGCGTAGACAGCGGGGTTCGCTACGAGCAGTACTTC,CASSVDSGVRYEQYF
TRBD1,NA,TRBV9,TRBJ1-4,TGTGCCAGCAGCGAAGAGGGGACAGGGAGAGAAAAACTGTTTTTT,CASSEEGTGREKLFF
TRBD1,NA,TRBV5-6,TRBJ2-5,TGTGCCAGCAGCTTGGGGGCAGGGGGTGAGACCCAGTACTTC,CASSLGAGGETQYF
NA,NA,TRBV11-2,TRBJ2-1,TGTGCCAGCAGCCCCCTAAGGGAGTCTCTCCTTAGTGAGCAGTTCTTC,CASSPLRESLLSEQFF
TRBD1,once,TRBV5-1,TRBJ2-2,TGCGCCAGCACCGACAGGGTCGGTGACACCGGGGAGCTGTTTTTT,CASTDRVGDTGELFF
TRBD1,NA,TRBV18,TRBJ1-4,TGTGCCAGCTCAACATCAGGGGGCGGGAATGAAAAACTGTTTTTT,CASSTSGGGNEKLFF
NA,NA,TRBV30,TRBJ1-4,TGTGCCTGGAGTTTTGGGCCTGCAACTAATGAAAAACTGTTTTTT,CAWSFGPATNEKLFF
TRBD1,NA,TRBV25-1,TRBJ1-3,TGTGCCAGCAGTGGCTCCTGGGACAGCTCTGGAAACACCATATATTTT,CASSGSWDSSGNTIYF
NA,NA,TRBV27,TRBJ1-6,TGTGCCAGCACGGGGCAGGGACTCTTTTCACCCCTCCACTTT,CASTGQGLFSPLHF
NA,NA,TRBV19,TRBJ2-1,TGTGCCAGTAGTGTCCAGGGTCTCATTTACAATGAGCAGTTCTTC,CASSVQGLIYNEQFF